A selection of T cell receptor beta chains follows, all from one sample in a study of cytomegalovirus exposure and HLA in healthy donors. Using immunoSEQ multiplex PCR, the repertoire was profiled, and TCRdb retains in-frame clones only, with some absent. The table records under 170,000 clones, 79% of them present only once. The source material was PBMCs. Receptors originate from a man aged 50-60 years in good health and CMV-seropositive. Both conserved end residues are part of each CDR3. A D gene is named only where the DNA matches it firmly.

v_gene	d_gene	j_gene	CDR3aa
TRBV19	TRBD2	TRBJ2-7	CASSPGLAEYEQYF
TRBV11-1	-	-	CASSRGTVTTYEQYF
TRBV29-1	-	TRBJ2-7	CSTLQGFHEQYF
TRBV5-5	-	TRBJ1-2	CASSSRGENYGYTF
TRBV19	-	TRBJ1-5	CASSIVRGGSNQPQHF
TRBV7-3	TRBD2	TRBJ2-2	CASGLAGPGELFF
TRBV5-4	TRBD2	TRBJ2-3	CASSPGPQAGFADTQYF
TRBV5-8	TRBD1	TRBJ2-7	CASSFRDSPAGEQYF
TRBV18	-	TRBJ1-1	CASSRQFPNTEAFF
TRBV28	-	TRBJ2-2	CASSQGENTGELFF
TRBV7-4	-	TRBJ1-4	CASSLREGTNEKLFF
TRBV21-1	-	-	CASSKARTKTPYEQYF
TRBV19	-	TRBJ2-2	CASTPSRSNTGELFF
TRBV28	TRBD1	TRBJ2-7	CASSLLGQGSGEQYF
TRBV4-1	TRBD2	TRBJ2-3	CASSQRLAGSLTQYF
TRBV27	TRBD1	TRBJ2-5	CASSSQGVGETQYF
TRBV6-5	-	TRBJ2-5	CASSYGQPQETQYF
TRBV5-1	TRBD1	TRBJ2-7	CASSSTGQLHYEQYF
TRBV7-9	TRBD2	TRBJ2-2	CSSSPLSGRRTGELFF
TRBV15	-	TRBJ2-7	CATSRDLSVEPRRYF
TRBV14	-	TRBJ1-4	CASSRQLATNEKLFF
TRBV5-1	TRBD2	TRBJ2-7	CASTIAGGSLEQYF
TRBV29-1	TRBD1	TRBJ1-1	CSATGGTEAFF
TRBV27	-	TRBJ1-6	CASSPDYNSPLHF
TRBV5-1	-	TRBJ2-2	CASGFLGDTGELFF
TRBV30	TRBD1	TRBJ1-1	CAGNRGYSTEAFF
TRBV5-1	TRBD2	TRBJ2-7	CASSSGGDTGYEQYF
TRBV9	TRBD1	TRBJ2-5	CASSPGQAQETQYF
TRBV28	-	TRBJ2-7	CASKDYSYEQYF